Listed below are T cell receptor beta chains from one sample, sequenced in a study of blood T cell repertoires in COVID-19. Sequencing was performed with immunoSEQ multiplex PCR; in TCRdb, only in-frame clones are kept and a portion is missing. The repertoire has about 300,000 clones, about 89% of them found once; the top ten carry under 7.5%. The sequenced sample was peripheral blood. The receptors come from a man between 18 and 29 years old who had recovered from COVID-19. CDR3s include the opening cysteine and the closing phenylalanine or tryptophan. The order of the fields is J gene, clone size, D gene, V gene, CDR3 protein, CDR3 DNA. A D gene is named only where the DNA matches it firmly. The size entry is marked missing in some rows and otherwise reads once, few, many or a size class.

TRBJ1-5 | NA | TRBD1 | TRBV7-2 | CASSSGGTGSQPQHF | TGTGCCAGCAGCTCGGGGGGGACAGGGAGTCAGCCCCAGCATTTT
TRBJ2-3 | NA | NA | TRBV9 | CASSVGQGSRTDTQYF | TGTGCCAGCAGCGTAGGGCAGGGATCCCGCACAGATACGCAGTATTTT
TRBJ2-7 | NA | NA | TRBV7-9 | CASSPDTPSYEQYF | TGTGCCAGCAGCCCGGACACGCCCTCCTACGAGCAGTACTTC
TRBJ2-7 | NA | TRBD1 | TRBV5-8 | CASSLGQGAYEQYF | TGTGCCAGCAGCTTGGGACAGGGGGCTTACGAGCAGTACTTC
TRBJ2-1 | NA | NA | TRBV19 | CASSGDSPSSYNEQFF | TGTGCCAGTAGTGGAGACAGCCCGAGCTCCTACAATGAGCAGTTCTTC
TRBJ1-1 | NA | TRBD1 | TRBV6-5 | CASIPTGAAEAFF | TGTGCCAGCATCCCAACAGGGGCCGCTGAAGCTTTCTTT
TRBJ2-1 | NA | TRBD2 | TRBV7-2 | CASSGTSGVSYNEQFF | TGTGCCAGCAGCGGTACTAGCGGGGTCTCCTACAATGAGCAGTTCTTC
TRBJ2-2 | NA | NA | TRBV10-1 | CASKEGMAGELFF | TGCGCCAGCAAAGAGGGCATGGCCGGGGAGCTGTTTTTT
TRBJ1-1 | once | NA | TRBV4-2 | CASSQPVNTEAFF | TGTGCCAGCAGCCAACCCGTTAACACTGAAGCTTTCTTT
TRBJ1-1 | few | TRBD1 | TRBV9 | CASRGQGTEAFF | TGTGCCAGCAGAGGACAGGGCACTGAAGCTTTCTTT
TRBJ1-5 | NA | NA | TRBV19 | CASSRREGGNQPQHF | TGTGCCAGTAGTCGGAGGGAGGGGGGCAATCAGCCCCAGCATTTT
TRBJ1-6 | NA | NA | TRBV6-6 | CASSPQEESPLHF | TGTGCCAGCAGCCCTCAGGAGGAATCACCCCTCCACTTT
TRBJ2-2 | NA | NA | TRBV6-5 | CASSYSIGETGELFF | TGTGCCAGCAGTTACTCGATCGGGGAAACCGGGGAGCTGTTTTTT
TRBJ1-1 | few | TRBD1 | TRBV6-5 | CASKKGQTNTEAFF | TGTGCCAGCAAAAAGGGACAGACGAACACTGAAGCTTTCTTT
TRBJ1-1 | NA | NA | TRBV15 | CATKTMGNMNTEAFF | TGTGCCACCAAGACGATGGGCAACATGAACACTGAAGCTTTCTTT
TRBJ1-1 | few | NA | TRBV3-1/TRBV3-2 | CASSQQGGTEAFF | TGTGCCAGCAGCCAACAGGGTGGCACTGAAGCTTTCTTT
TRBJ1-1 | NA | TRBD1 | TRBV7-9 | CASSLARSRERGPEAFF | TGTGCCAGCAGCTTAGCTAGAAGCAGGGAAAGGGGGCCTGAAGCTTTCTTT
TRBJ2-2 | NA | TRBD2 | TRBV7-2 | CASSSGLAGGSGELFF | TGTGCCAGCAGCTCGGGACTAGCGGGAGGGTCCGGGGAGCTGTTTTTT
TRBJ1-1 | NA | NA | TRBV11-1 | CASSLTDVTEAFF | TGTGCCAGCAGCCTGACAGATGTCACTGAAGCTTTCTTT
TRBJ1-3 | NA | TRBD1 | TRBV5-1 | CASSLQDRSSGNTIYF | TGCGCCAGCAGCCTCCAGGACAGGAGCTCTGGAAACACCATATATTTT
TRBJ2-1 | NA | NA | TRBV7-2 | CASSPGSYNEQFF | TGTGCCAGCAGTCCGGGCTCCTACAATGAGCAGTTCTTC
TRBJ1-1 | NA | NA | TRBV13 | CATNREMNTEAFF | TGTGCCACCAACAGGGAAATGAACACTGAAGCTTTCTTT
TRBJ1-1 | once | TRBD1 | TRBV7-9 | CASSELAGGTEAFF | TGTGCCAGCAGTGAACTCGCAGGGGGCACTGAAGCTTTCTTT
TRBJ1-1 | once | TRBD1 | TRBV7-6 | CASRNTGGGGEAFF | TGTGCCAGCAGAAACACAGGGGGCGGCGGTGAAGCTTTCTTT
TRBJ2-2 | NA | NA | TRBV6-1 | CASSEAHAGELFF | TGTGCCAGCAGTGAAGCGCACGCGGGGGAGCTGTTTTTT
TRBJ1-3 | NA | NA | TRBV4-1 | CASRQQVTVSGNTIYF | TGCGCCAGCAGACAACAGGTTACCGTCTCTGGAAACACCATATATTTT
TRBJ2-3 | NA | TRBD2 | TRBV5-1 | CASSPPGLAGGPSTDTQYF | TGCGCCAGCAGCCCCCCGGGACTAGCGGGAGGGCCATCCACAGATACGCAGTATTTT
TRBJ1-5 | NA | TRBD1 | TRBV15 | CATSRNRGNQPQHF | TGTGCCACCAGCAGAAACAGGGGTAATCAGCCCCAGCATTTT
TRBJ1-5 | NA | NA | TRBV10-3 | CAIGGADSNQPQHF | TGTGCCATCGGGGGGGCGGATAGCAATCAGCCCCAGCATTTT
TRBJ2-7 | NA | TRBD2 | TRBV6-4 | CQGLAGTYEQYF | TGTCAGGGGCTAGCGGGAACCTACGAGCAGTACTTC
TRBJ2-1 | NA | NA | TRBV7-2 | CASRPLIAAVSSYNEQFF | TGTGCCAGCAGACCCCTTATAGCTGCGGTCAGCTCCTACAATGAGCAGTTCTTC
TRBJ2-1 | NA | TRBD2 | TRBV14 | CASSQYNSGSSYNEQFF | TGTGCCAGCAGCCAATACAATAGCGGGAGCTCCTACAATGAGCAGTTCTTC
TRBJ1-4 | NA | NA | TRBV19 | CASSMRVTEKLFF | TGTGCCAGTAGTATGAGGGTAACGGAAAAACTGTTTTTT
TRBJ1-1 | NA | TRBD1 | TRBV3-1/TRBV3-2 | CASSSTGGAAEAFF | TGTGCCAGCAGCTCTACAGGGGGCGCGGCTGAAGCTTTCTTT
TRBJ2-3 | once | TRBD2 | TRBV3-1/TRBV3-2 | CASTLGLAGGPGSTQYF | TGTGCCAGCACCCTGGGACTAGCGGGAGGGCCCGGTTCGACGCAGTATTTT
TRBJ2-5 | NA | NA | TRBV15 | CATSRGGGETQYF | TGTGCCACCAGCAGAGGCGGTGGGGAGACCCAGTACTTC
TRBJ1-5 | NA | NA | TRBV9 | CASSVHGGRSNQPQHF | TGTGCCAGCAGCGTTCACGGCGGTAGGAGCAATCAGCCCCAGCATTTT
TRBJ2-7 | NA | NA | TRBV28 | CASTTGRYEQYF | TGTGCCAGCACCACTGGGAGGTACGAGCAGTACTTC
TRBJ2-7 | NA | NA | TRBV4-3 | CASSPSDRTYEQYF | TGCGCCAGCAGCCCCTCAGACAGGACCTACGAGCAGTACTTC
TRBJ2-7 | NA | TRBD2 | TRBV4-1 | CASSHERGGLYEQYF | TGCGCCAGCAGCCACGAGCGGGGGGGCCTCTACGAGCAGTACTTC
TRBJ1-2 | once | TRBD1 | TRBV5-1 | CASRRGANGDYGYTF | TGCGCCAGCCGCAGGGGGGCTAACGGGGACTATGGCTACACCTTC
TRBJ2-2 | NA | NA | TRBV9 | CASGRNGELFF | TGTGCCAGCGGGAGGAACGGGGAGCTGTTTTTT
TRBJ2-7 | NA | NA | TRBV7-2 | CASSLEPSGAYEQYF | TGTGCCAGCAGCTTAGAACCAAGCGGAGCCTACGAGCAGTACTTC
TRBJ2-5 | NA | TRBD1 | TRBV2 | CAIPPGQGQETQYF | TGTGCCATCCCCCCAGGACAGGGGCAAGAGACCCAGTACTTC
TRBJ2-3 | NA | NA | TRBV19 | CASSSSGDTQYF | TGTGCCAGTAGTTCCAGCGGGGATACGCAGTATTTT
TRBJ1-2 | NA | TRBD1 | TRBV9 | CASSFLGQGARGYTF | TGTGCCAGCAGCTTTCTAGGACAGGGGGCGCGGGGCTACACCTTC
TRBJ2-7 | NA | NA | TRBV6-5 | CASSGGQIVYEQYF | TGTGCCAGCAGCGGCGGACAGATTGTCTACGAGCAGTACTTC
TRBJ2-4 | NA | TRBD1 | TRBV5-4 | CASSFRDSAAKNIQYF | TGTGCCAGCAGCTTCCGGGACAGTGCAGCTAAAAACATTCAGTACTTC
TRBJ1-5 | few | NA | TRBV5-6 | CASSLQGIYQPQHF | TGTGCCAGCAGTTTACAGGGTATCTATCAGCCCCAGCATTTT
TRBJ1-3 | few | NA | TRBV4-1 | CASSQDLTSSGNTIYF | TGCGCCAGCAGCCAAGATCTAACTAGCTCTGGAAACACCATATATTTT
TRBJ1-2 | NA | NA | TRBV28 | CASSLYPGDGYTF | TGTGCCAGCAGTTTATATCCAGGGGATGGCTACACCTTC
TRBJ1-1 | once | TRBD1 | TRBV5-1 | CASSRTGIGPNTEAFF | TGCGCCAGCAGCAGGACAGGAATTGGGCCGAACACTGAAGCTTTCTTT
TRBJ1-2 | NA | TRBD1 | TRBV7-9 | CASSGDRDNYGYTF | TGTGCCAGCAGCGGGGACAGAGACAACTATGGCTACACCTTC